A selection of T cell receptor beta chains follows, all from one sample in a study of T cells in Graves' hyperthyroidism and ophthalmopathy. TCRdb reprocessed the multiplex PCR reads with MiXCR, giving one entry per CDR3 protein. The table includes 730,000 or so distinct CDR3 sequences, around 19% detected once. The sample taken for sequencing was blood. The receptors were sampled from a woman aged 45-65 years with Graves' hyperthyroidism that later progressed to Graves' ophthalmopathy. Each CDR3 is given with its conserved first and last residue. Each record gives: clone size, J gene, D gene, V gene, CDR3 protein, CDR3 DNA. D genes are given only for firm matches. Not all rows give a size; the values are once, few, many and, for expanded clones, a class.

few | TRBJ2-3 | TRBD1 | TRBV7-9 | CASSSSSTGLGDTQYF | TGTGCCAGCAGCTCCTCCTCGACAGGGTTAGGAGATACGCAGTATTTT
few | TRBJ2-3 | TRBD2 | TRBV9 | CASSATRGGGTDTQYF | TGTGCCAGCAGCGCGACCCGGGGGGGAGGCACAGATACGCAGTATTTT
many | TRBJ2-5 | TRBD2 | TRBV30 | CASLGTSGVETQYF | TGTGCCTCCCTCGGGACTAGCGGGGTGGAGACCCAGTACTTC
many | TRBJ2-5 | TRBD2 | TRBV20-1 | CSAPTPGPVGEGYF | TGCAGTGCACCAACTCCGGGCCCCGTCGGGGAGGGGTACTTC
many | TRBJ2-5 | - | TRBV12-3/TRBV12-4 | CASRPAAETQYF | TGTGCCAGCAGGCCGGCGGCAGAGACCCAGTACTTC
many | TRBJ2-7 | TRBD2 | TRBV4-1 | CASSLREGSYEQYF | TGCGCCAGCAGCCTCCGGGAGGGCTCCTACGAGCAGTACTTC
few | TRBJ2-2 | TRBD1 | TRBV5-1 | CANSLAASGGSTGELFF | TGCGCCAACAGCTTGGCCGCTTCAGGGGGCAGCACCGGGGAGCTGTTTTTT
few | TRBJ2-3 | TRBD2 | TRBV9 | CASSAGLAGATGRDTQYF | TGTGCCAGCAGCGCCGGACTAGCGGGGGCTACCGGCCGAGATACGCAGTATTTT
- | TRBJ2-5 | - | TRBV5-1 | CASRLDRAQTQYF | TGCGCCAGCAGATTGGACAGAGCGCAGACCCAGTACTTC
many | TRBJ2-1 | - | TRBV11-2 | CASSLAGAYNEQFF | TGTGCCAGCAGCTTAGCGGGGGCTTACAATGAGCAGTTCTTC
- | TRBJ1-4 | - | TRBV27 | CASSLGLSREKLFF | TGTGCCAGCAGTCTCGGACTGTCCCGCGAAAAACTGTTTTTT
- | TRBJ1-5 | - | TRBV7-6 | CASSGGAPQPQHF | TGTGCCAGCAGTGGGGGGGCACCTCAGCCCCAGCATTTT
many | TRBJ2-5 | TRBD1 | TRBV11-2 | CASSLDDLGQGLGTQYF | TGTGCCAGCAGCTTAGATGATCTCGGACAGGGGCTAGGGACCCAGTACTTC
few | TRBJ2-2 | TRBD2 | TRBV5-1 | CASSRERGGANTGELFF | TGCGCCAGCAGCCGGGAGCGGGGGGGAGCGAACACCGGGGAGCTGTTTTTT
many | TRBJ2-7 | - | TRBV7-8 | CASSLDDEAYEQYF | TGTGCCAGCAGCTTAGATGACGAGGCCTACGAGCAGTACTTC
- | TRBJ1-2 | - | TRBV25-1 | CASSEPGSQLGYGYTF | TGTGCCAGCAGTGAACCCGGCTCTCAGCTCGGCTATGGCTACACCTTC
few | TRBJ1-5 | - | TRBV28 | CASSLREGDGNQPQHF | TGTGCCAGCAGTTTAAGGGAGGGGGACGGCAATCAGCCCCAGCATTTT
many | TRBJ1-1 | - | TRBV3-1 | CASSQDPSGADTEAFF | TGTGCCAGCAGCCAAGATCCGTCAGGGGCAGACACTGAAGCTTTCTTT
many | TRBJ2-1 | - | TRBV5-1 | CASSLGGGLSYNEQFF | TGCGCCAGCAGCTTAGGGGGGGGCCTCTCCTACAATGAGCAGTTCTTC
many | TRBJ2-7 | - | TRBV20-1 | CSAPSSSSYEQYF | TGCAGTGCTCCCAGTTCGAGCTCCTACGAGCAGTACTTC
- | TRBJ1-2 | TRBD1 | TRBV9 | CASSPQLVAGGGGYTF | TGTGCCAGCAGCCCACAGTTAGTGGCAGGGGGCGGTGGCTACACCTTC
many | TRBJ2-3 | - | TRBV11-3 | CASSPPPGDTQYF | TGTGCCAGCAGCCCACCACCCGGAGATACGCAGTATTTT
- | TRBJ2-5 | TRBD1 | TRBV6-6 | CASSYWDSQETQYF | TGTGCCAGCAGTTACTGGGACAGCCAAGAGACCCAGTACTTC
many | TRBJ2-7 | - | TRBV20-1 | CSADQGGSYEQYF | TGCAGTGCTGATCAGGGAGGTAGCTACGAGCAGTACTTC
- | TRBJ1-5 | TRBD1 | TRBV7-8 | CASSLVGTVKYNQPQHF | TGTGCCAGCAGCTTAGTCGGGACAGTTAAATACAATCAGCCCCAGCATTTT
many | TRBJ2-7 | TRBD2 | TRBV4-1 | CASSQGSGGDFSYEQYF | TGCGCCAGCAGCCAAGGCTCGGGGGGGGACTTCTCCTACGAGCAGTACTTC
- | TRBJ2-6 | - | TRBV7-3 | CASSLTRSGANVLTF | TGTGCCAGCAGCTTAACCAGATCTGGGGCCAACGTCCTGACTTTC